Below are 2 T cell receptor beta chains sequenced from a single sample in a study of T-cell reconstitution after alpha-beta-depleted transplantation in children. Unique molecular identifiers were built into the TCRbeta library. TCRdb re-analysed the PCR reads in MiXCR, keeping a single row per CDR3 protein. The table records a few hundred thousand distinct CDR3 sequences, roughly 13% of them present only once. Sequences were derived from PBMCs, mostly from graft donor cells, sampled 360 days after TCRalphabeta/CD19-depleted stem cell transplant. These TCRs come from a male patient aged 10 to 17 who had a stem cell transplant for acute myeloid leukemia, so the T cells may come from the graft donor.

This clonotype was picked up a small number of times. The rearrangement links TRBV29-1 to TRBJ1-2; D possibly corresponds to TRBD1 (5 bases). The germline V gene encodes CDR1 SQVTM and CDR2 ANQGSEA. The CDR3 has 12 amino acids. V was trimmed by 4 bases and J by 6 bases, leaving 12 bases between them. The CDR3 DNA sequence: TGCAGCGTTGTAGGGACCGAGGATGGCTACACCTTC. It specifies CSVVGTEDGYTF.

The chain couples TRBV4-3 to TRBJ2-7; TRBD2 matches at 7 bases. CDR1 is LGHNA, CDR2 YSLEER, per germline. The V and J ends lost 3 bases and 3 bases, in that order; junction bases with no gene match: 8. The CDR3 spans 15 residues. CDR3 DNA: TGCGCCAGCAGCCAGGCGTTGGGAGGGCTCTACGAGCAGTACTTC. Encoded protein: CASSQALGGLYEQYF.